A selection of T cell receptor beta chains follows, all from one sample in a study of CD8+ T cells in alopecia areata. Using immunoSEQ multiplex PCR, the repertoire was profiled, and TCRdb retains in-frame clones only, with some absent. Of about 90,000 clones in the sample, about 40% were seen once. The sequencing used CD8+ T cells sorted from blood, collected at week 24, from a patient treated with tofacitinib. Receptors originate from a human donor with alopecia areata. The conserved cysteine and the conserved F or W are not part of the CDR3 here. The order of the fields is clone size, V gene, CDR3 protein. Only part of the rows carry a size: once, few, many, or a class if the clone is expanded.

size: few; V: TRBV15; CDR3: ATSRGAHLNEKLF
size: few; V: TRBV6-5; CDR3: ASSYGTGRTEAF
size: -; V: TRBV4-3; CDR3: ASSQTTAPDTQY
size: few; V: TRBV9; CDR3: ASSGLRDEQF
size: -; V: TRBV27; CDR3: ASATVGVRQPQH
size: -; V: TRBV19; CDR3: ASHDRGDQPQH
size: few; V: TRBV2; CDR3: ASRDSLERPQH
size: -; V: TRBV7-9; CDR3: ASTTQGTSTDTQY
size: -; V: TRBV27; CDR3: ASSLNRGDQPQH
size: -; V: TRBV19; CDR3: ASASGSKSYEQY
size: -; V: TRBV5-6; CDR3: ASSPLGQGLGEQF
size: -; V: TRBV7-2; CDR3: ASSLHPGNEQF
size: -; V: TRBV25-1; CDR3: ASSEYGGQWVKNIQY
size: few; V: TRBV7-8; CDR3: ASSPGTGGNIQY
size: few; V: TRBV4-1; CDR3: ASSQDGYYEQY
size: -; V: TRBV27; CDR3: ASSPRGVGLAGVLSTDTQY
size: -; V: TRBV4-1; CDR3: ASSQTGQGSSNQPQH
size: -; V: TRBV7-6; CDR3: ASSAARGESSYGYT
size: once; V: TRBV4-3; CDR3: ASSQGPGTDTQY
size: -; V: TRBV11-2; CDR3: ASSSGWTTDTQY
size: -; V: TRBV29-1; CDR3: SVVRTEAF
size: many; V: TRBV6-5; CDR3: ASSYGTGGPYEQY
size: -; V: TRBV30; CDR3: AWGTGPHQPQH
size: -; V: TRBV21-1; CDR3: ASSSRHCARETQY
size: once; V: TRBV30; CDR3: AWTEVGVGEQY
size: -; V: TRBV9; CDR3: ASSEFDSPIRGQY
size: -; V: TRBV7-9; CDR3: ASSPGSDEQY
size: few; V: TRBV4-1; CDR3: ASSQQGYEQY
size: -; V: TRBV13; CDR3: ASSLGRLAGEFYNEQF
size: -; V: TRBV30; CDR3: AWGRQGYGYT
size: -; V: TRBV29-1; CDR3: SVETRDYEQY
size: -; V: TRBV7-9; CDR3: ASSFKRGQNTEAF
size: -; V: TRBV30; CDR3: AWTLGDYGYT
size: few; V: TRBV4-1; CDR3: ASSQFAAGEGETQY
size: -; V: TRBV7-8; CDR3: ASSLVASGRSSYEQY
size: -; V: TRBV9; CDR3: ASSLGTGGVTGELF
size: -; V: TRBV7-7; CDR3: ASSLASGLDTQY
size: -; V: TRBV7-9; CDR3: ASSSDYYGYT
size: few; V: TRBV28; CDR3: ASRTPGQGITRGNEQF
size: -; V: TRBV30; CDR3: AWSSPWDSYEQY
size: few; V: TRBV5-6; CDR3: ASSLVRLAESYEQY
size: few; V: TRBV5-5; CDR3: ASSLAQGLNTEAF
size: -; V: TRBV7-9; CDR3: ASSQGGRYEQY
size: -; V: TRBV29-1; CDR3: SVDLGPGKF
size: -; V: TRBV15; CDR3: ATSSGAGSGFDEQF
size: -; V: TRBV4-1; CDR3: ASSPRGTGSYEQY
size: few; V: TRBV27; CDR3: ASSSTSGTNEQF
size: -; V: TRBV29-1; CDR3: SVARDNTGELF
size: -; V: TRBV4-1; CDR3: ASSQEGGPQH
size: -; V: TRBV7-9; CDR3: ASSLALAGEEETQY
size: -; V: TRBV2; CDR3: ASSVSMDRVEGGYT
size: few; V: TRBV7-2; CDR3: ASSSPGTGDSKNIQY
size: -; V: TRBV5-6; CDR3: ASSLVAGVAYNEQF
size: -; V: TRBV7-6; CDR3: ASKRGGLQETQY
size: -; V: TRBV7-9; CDR3: ASSPIGRGTEAF
size: few; V: TRBV6-6; CDR3: ASRGQPGQEPSEQY
size: -; V: TRBV6-4; CDR3: ASSGLAGTDTQY